Listed here are 25 T cell receptor beta chains from one sample, sequenced in a study of blood T cell repertoires in COVID-19 (dated by TCRdb to 2018 to 2020). The library came from the immunoSEQ multiplex PCR assay. TCRdb re-hosts the immuneACCESS table, in-frame sequences only. Its copies lack some clones; in the studies checked, an unresolved V gene accounts for under half of them, and the cause for the rest is not known. The sample profile shows 150,000 to 200,000 clones; approximately 90% of them were found once. The ten largest account for roughly 2% of the sample. Material: peripheral blood. The receptors were gathered from a man aged 18 to 35 who had recovered from COVID-19.

Points on this clone: The identical CDR3 is also encoded by other nucleotide sequences in the sample. The rearrangement uses TRBV6-5 and TRBJ1-1; possible D gene TRBD1, 6 bases. V dropped 6 bases and J dropped 4 bases, with 9 bases sitting between them. Germline V gives CDR1 MNHEY, CDR2 SVGAGI. CDR3 length equals 12 residues. CDR3 protein: CASSLRGTEAFF. CDR3 DNA: TGTGCCAGCAGCCTCAGGGGCACTGAAGCTTTCTTT.

V gene TRBV21-1 combines with J gene TRBJ2-1; TRBD2, as called in the table, went unchecked against the DNA. TRBV21-1 has pseudogene status. This CDR3 contains 18 residues. Written as DNA, the CDR3 is TGTGCCAGCAGCAAGACCTTCCCGATAGCGGGTGTTAACAATGAGCAGTTCTTC. This codes for CASSKTFPIAGVNNEQFF.

V is TRBV7-9 and J is TRBJ2-5; tentatively, D is TRBD2 (6 bases). The CDR3 contains 17 residues. Per germline, CDR1 SEHNR and CDR2 FQNEAQ (reference sequence). Trimming cost V 1 base and J 2 bases, with 17 bases left between them. CDR3 DNA: TGTGCCAGCAGCTTAGGCCCCTCCGGGAGCGGTCAAGAGACCCAGTACTTC. Translation: CASSLGPSGSGQETQYF.

This sequence joins TRBV11-2 and TRBJ2-2; 11 nucleotides agree with TRBD2. Germline V lookup: CDR1 SGHAT, CDR2 FQNNGV. There are 19 residues in the CDR3. The ends lost 4 bases at V and 5 bases at J; junction bases unmatched: 15. As DNA, the CDR3 is TGTGCCAGCAGCTCGACCCAGATACTAGCGGGAGTTTGGACCGGGGAGCTGTTTTTT. Protein sequence: CASSSTQILAGVWTGELFF. The full variable domain, rest sourced from reference TRBV11-2 and TRBJ2-2, is EAGVAQSPRYKIIEKRQSVAFWCNPISGHATLYWYQQILGQGPKLLIQFQNNGVVDDSQLPKDRFSAERLKGVDSTLKIQPAKLEDSAVYLCASSSTQILAGVWTGELFFGEGSRLTVL.

V and J are TRBV28 and TRBJ2-3, with 9 bases aligning to TRBD1. In germline, CDR1 is MDHEN, CDR2 SYDVKM. This CDR3 region has 14 residues. The V gene end was trimmed by 5 bases and the J gene end by 6 bases; junction bases not matched to a gene: 6. The DNA for the CDR3 is TGTGCCAGCAGTCGGACAGGGGAGGGGGATACGCAGTATTTT. It specifies CASSRTGEGDTQYF.

The chain employs TRBV18 and TRBJ1-5; weak D call: TRBD1 (5 bases). The CDR3 spans 14 residues. With 3 bases removed from V and 5 bases from J, the gap between germline ends came to 11 bases. CDR1 and CDR2 (germline): KGHSH, LQKENI. The CDR3 nucleotides are TGTGCCAGCTCACCTTTAGGGGAGGATCAGCCCCAGCATTTT. Translating it yields CASSPLGEDQPQHF.

The V gene is TRBV2, the J gene TRBJ1-5, with TRBD1 as a possible D gene (5 bases). CDR1 and CDR2 from the germline V gene are SNHLY and FYNNEI. The CDR3 has 15 amino acids. The V end was cut by 4 bases, the J end by 4 bases, with 14 bases between. The CDR3: CASSGGGVLNQPQHF. The CDR3 DNA reads as TGTGCCAGCAGTGGCGGAGGGGTTCTAAATCAGCCCCAGCATTTT.

The chain is built from TRBV27 and TRBJ2-1; the match to TRBD1 covers 10 bases. V lost 2 bases, J lost 6 bases, and 7 bases stayed unmatched. The length of the CDR3 is 16 residues. The germline V gene encodes CDR1 MNHEY and CDR2 SMNVEV (reference sequence). This chain's CDR3 is CASSLAGQGKRNEQFF. The DNA of the CDR3 is TGTGCCAGCAGTTTAGCGGGACAGGGGAAACGCAATGAGCAGTTCTTC.

The J gene is TRBJ2-1, the V gene TRBV3-1 (or the pseudogene TRBV3-2); D gene ambiguous. The CDR3 runs 12 residues. Per germline, CDR1 LGHDT and CDR2 YNNKEL (reference sequence). Trimming took off 4 bases at V and 1 base at J, with 2 bases between the two ends. Here the CDR3 DNA reads TGTGCCAGCAGCCCGTCCTACAATGAGCAGTTCTTC. Its translation is CASSPSYNEQFF.

The chain uses TRBV28 and TRBJ2-2, with a tentative D call TRBD1 (5 bases). This CDR3 has 15 amino acids. Germline V gene data show CDR1 as MDHEN and CDR2 as SYDVKM. Trimming shortened V by 5 bases and J by 2 bases, and 12 bases separated the two germline ends. Here the CDR3 DNA reads TGTGCCAGCAGTCCCCGGACAACTAACACCGGGGAGCTGTTTTTT. As protein: CASSPRTTNTGELFF.

The V and J genes are TRBV10-3 and TRBJ1-1, with D maybe TRBD1 (5 bases). The CDR3 spans 14 residues. V dropped 6 bases and J dropped 2 bases, with 13 bases sitting between them. CDR1 and CDR2 from the germline V gene are ENHRY and SYGVKD. The CDR3 DNA follows: TGTGCCATCAGACATTCCGACAGAAACACTGAAGCTTTCTTT. As protein: CAIRHSDRNTEAFF.

V gene TRBV28 combines with J gene TRBJ1-5; 9 bases fit TRBD1. The CDR3 contains 15 residues. The ends lost 7 bases at V and 4 bases at J; junction bases unmatched: 8. The germline CDR1 and CDR2 sequences are MDHEN and SYDVKM. CDR3 residues: CASTLDRGSNQPQHF. CDR3 DNA sequence: TGTGCCAGCACCCTCGACAGGGGGAGTAATCAGCCCCAGCATTTT.

This clone was seen once. The V gene is TRBV6-5, the J gene TRBJ2-7, with 12 bases lining up with TRBD1. The CDR3 has 14 amino acids. Trimming cost V 6 bases and J 3 bases; bases outside gene matches: 3. CDR1 MNHEY and CDR2 SVGAGI come from the germline V gene. For the CDR3, the DNA is TGTGCCAGCAGCGGGACAGGGGGCTTCTACGAGCAGTACTTC. This codes for CASSGTGGFYEQYF.

This chain links TRBV12-3 or TRBV12-4 with TRBJ2-3, with D unclear. The CDR3 is made up of 12 amino acids. The V end lost 8 bases, the J end lost 1 base, and 7 bases lay between the germline ends. Here the CDR3 reads CASSFGTDTQYF. In nucleotides, the CDR3 is TGTGCCAGCTCTTTCGGCACAGATACGCAGTATTTT.

The rearrangement links TRBV3-1 (or the pseudogene TRBV3-2) to TRBJ2-7; 8 bases are shared with TRBD2. Trimming at V came to 7 bases and at J to 2 bases, leaving 7 bases not matched to a gene. CDR1 and CDR2 (germline): LGHDT, YNNKEL (reference sequence). The CDR3 is 14 residues long. Here the CDR3 DNA reads TGTGCCAGCATTACCGGGACTAGAACCTACGAGCAGTACTTC. This encodes CASITGTRTYEQYF.

This clone was counted a single time. The V and J genes are TRBV4-3 and TRBJ1-6; the D gene is possibly TRBD1 (6 bases). In germline, CDR1 is LGHNA, CDR2 YSLEER. V dropped 0 bases and J dropped 10 bases, with 13 bases sitting between them. The CDR3 sequence is 15 residues long. The CDR3 coding sequence is TGCGCCAGCAGCCAAGACAGGGGTTTAGGGTCACCCCTCCACTTT. This gives the protein CASSQDRGLGSPLHF.

The rearrangement joins TRBV5-1 to TRBJ1-4, with a possible D match to TRBD1 (6 bases). CDR3 length: 14 residues. V was cut by 0 bases and J by 7 bases, with 10 bases left in between. CDR1 and CDR2 (germline): SGHRS, YFSETQ. Here the CDR3 reads CASSLEGGGEKLFF. CDR3 nucleotides: TGCGCCAGCAGCTTGGAAGGGGGTGGTGAAAAACTGTTTTTT.

This clone was picked up one time. The chain recombines TRBV7-8 with TRBJ1-1; D unclear. The V and J ends lost 5 bases and 2 bases respectively, with 9 bases between them. The CDR3 is 13 residues long. Germline values: CDR1 SGHVS, CDR2 FQNEAQ. The CDR3 here is CASSNGLNTEAFF. CDR3 DNA sequence: TGTGCCAGCAGCAACGGTCTTAACACTGAAGCTTTCTTT.

This clone turned up a few times. This chain joins TRBV10-3 and TRBJ2-1; D uncertain. Per germline, CDR1 ENHRY and CDR2 SYGVKD. V shed 6 bases and J shed 9 bases, with 12 bases lying between them. This CDR3 region has 12 residues. The CDR3 DNA reads as TGTGCCATCAGCTCCGACACGGCTGAGCAGTTCTTC. Translating it yields CAISSDTAEQFF.

The CDR3 region is CASSPGEASYGYTF. In DNA form, the CDR3 reads TGTGCCAGCAGCCCGGGGGAGGCGTCCTATGGCTACACCTTC. The rearrangement uses TRBV7-6 and TRBJ1-2; possible D gene TRBD1, 5 bases. Deletions cut 5 bases from V and 4 bases from J, with 14 bases between. CDR1 SGHVS and CDR2 FNYEAQ come from the germline V gene. The CDR3 has 14 amino acids.

This clone was observed once. The rearrangement joins TRBV5-1 to TRBJ1-1; tentative D call: TRBD1 (6 bases). This CDR3 is built from 14 residues. Germline CDR1 and CDR2: SGHRS and YFSETQ. V gave up 1 base and J gave up 1 base, with 8 bases separating them. The CDR3 reads CASSLKGENTEAFF. In DNA, the CDR3 is TGCGCCAGCAGCTTGAAGGGGGAGAACACTGAAGCTTTCTTT. The whole variable domain, filled in from reference TRBV5-1 and TRBJ1-1, reads KAGVTQTPRYLIKTRGQQVTLSCSPISGHRSVSWYQQTPGQGLQFLFEYFSETQRNKGNFPGRFSGRQFSNSRSEMNVSTLELGDSALYLCASSLKGENTEAFFGQGTRLTVV.

This clone has a handful of counts. This rearrangement joins TRBV5-1 to TRBJ1-1, with 9 bases aligning to TRBD1. V lost 4 bases to trimming and J lost 6 bases; unmatched junction nucleotides: 13. The CDR3 is 16 residues long. The germline V gene has CDR1 SGHRS and CDR2 YFSETQ. The CDR3 coding sequence is TGCGCCAGCAGCCAACAGGGGGCGCGGGTTAGGTCTGAAGCTTTCTTT. This sequence encodes CASSQQGARVRSEAFF.

V usage is TRBV10-3 and J usage is TRBJ2-1, with 13 bases aligning to TRBD2. CDR3 length: 14 residues. With V trimmed by 10 bases and J by 6 bases, 6 bases remained unmatched. Per the germline V gene, CDR1 is ENHRY and CDR2 is SYGVKD. Here the CDR3 reads CATGGTSGTNEQFF. The CDR3 nucleotides read TGTGCCACCGGCGGGACTAGCGGGACCAATGAGCAGTTCTTC.

This rearrangement joins TRBV11-3 to TRBJ2-1; 10 positions agree with TRBD1. The germline gives CDR1 SGHNT, CDR2 YENEEA. This CDR3 is 14 amino acids long. The V gene end was trimmed by 4 bases and the J gene end by 7 bases; junction bases not matched to a gene: 4. The CDR3 coding sequence is TGTGCCAGCAGCTCCAGGACAGGGGGGAATGAGCAGTTCTTC. This encodes CASSSRTGGNEQFF.

This chain connects TRBV2 to TRBJ1-2; 12 bases fit TRBD1. After removal of 3 bases from V and 7 bases from J, the junction contained 6 bases not matched to a gene. Germline CDR1 is SNHLY and CDR2 is FYNNEI. This CDR3 region has 15 residues. CDR3 bases: TGTGCCAGCAGTGATTTCGGGACAGGGGGCGTTGGCTACACCTTC. Translation: CASSDFGTGGVGYTF.